This T cell receptor (beta chain) came from a study of cytomegalovirus exposure and HLA in healthy donors. General study points: In a later analysis, donors in an Asian-associated ancestry cluster reportedly had fewer N-insertions in productive TCRs than the cohort mean.

Trimming stripped 4 bases from V and 3 bases from J, with 15 bases between. The CDR3 is 15 amino acids. Germline CDR1 and CDR2: MDHEN and SYDVKM. 60 Vbeta and 13 Jbeta primers were used in PCR. Some clones are missing from TCRdb's copy, which holds only in-frame ones; the method was immunoSEQ multiplex PCR. The table lists 55,000 to 65,000 clones, roughly 90% of them singletons. For this clone: The antigen remains undetermined.

The gene calls are TRBV28 and TRBJ2-5; TRBD1 is a possible D gene (6 bases). The sequenced material came from PBMCs. The receptor was isolated from a man aged 25 to 40 in good health and CMV-seropositive. CDR3 nucleotides: TGTGCCAGCAGTTCCTACGGGACACCCGAAGAGACCCAGTACTTC. Translating gives CASSSYGTPEETQYF.